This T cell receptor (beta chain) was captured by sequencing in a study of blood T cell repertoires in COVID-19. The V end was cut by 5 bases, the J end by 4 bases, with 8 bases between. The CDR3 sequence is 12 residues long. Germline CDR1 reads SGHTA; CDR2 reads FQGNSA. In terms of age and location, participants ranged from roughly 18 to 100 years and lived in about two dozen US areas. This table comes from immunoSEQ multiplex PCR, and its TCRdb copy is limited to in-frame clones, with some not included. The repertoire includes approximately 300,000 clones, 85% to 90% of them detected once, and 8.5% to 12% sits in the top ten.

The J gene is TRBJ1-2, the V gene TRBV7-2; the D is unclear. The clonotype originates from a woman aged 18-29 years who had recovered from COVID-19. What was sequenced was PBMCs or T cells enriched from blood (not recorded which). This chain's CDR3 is CASSLPGYGYTF. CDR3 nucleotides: TGTGCCAGCAGCCTCCCGGGCTATGGCTACACCTTC.